The T cell receptor (beta chain) under discussion was sequenced for a study of Ad26.COV2.S vaccination and SARS-CoV-2 variants. Overall study context: Dosing was one shot or two shots 56 days apart.

The method was immunoSEQ multiplex PCR; TCRdb's version includes in-frame clones alone and lacks a portion of them. This table holds approximately 400,000 clones, more than 75% found once. This clone was seen only once. The antigen is not known. The CDR3 is made up of 14 amino acids. Study-level results: After vaccination, reports described spike-specific CD8+ and CD4+ T cell responses as showing substantial breadth. Vaccine recipients posted higher spike-specific TCR breadth than their placebo counterparts.

The treatment was: about 20 received Ad26.COV2.S at low or high dose, single or two shots; 5 received placebo; per-sample allocation not given. At day 63 after the first vaccine or placebo injection, samples were drawn. Within Boston, the person who donated was an adult of 18-55 years. This specimen was peripheral blood, taken in a trial of Ad26.COV2.S vaccine versus placebo. The sequence derives from a person between 18 and 65 years old who received the Ad26.COV2.S COVID-19 vaccine or a placebo. V and J are TRBV21-1 and TRBJ2-5; TRBD2, the D gene given by the table, was not confirmed from the DNA. TRBV21-1 is described as a pseudogene. CDR3 nucleotides: TGTGCCAGCAGCGCCGTGCGCTTCGAAGAGACCCAGTACTTC. This gives the protein CASSAVRFEETQYF.